The sequence of this T cell receptor (beta chain) was determined in a study of T cell changes during pregnancy in multiple sclerosis. Data came from immunoSEQ multiplex PCR; TCRdb stores just in-frame clones and leaves some out. The sample records some 59,000 clones, 80% to 90% being singletons. Germline lookup yields CDR1 LGHNA and CDR2 YSLEER. The ends were cut back, 0 bases at V and 5 bases at J, with 22 bases in the middle. The CDR3 is made up of 19 amino acids. The receptor was isolated from a female donor with multiple sclerosis, enrolled in a pregnancy study. Source: peripheral blood, taken in the first trimester of pregnancy. This chain links TRBV4-3 with TRBJ1-4, with D uncertain. The CDR3 DNA sequence: TGCGCCAGCAGCCAAGATCTGGACCGGGGTCGCGGGCGGAATGAAAAACTGTTTTTT. As protein: CASSQDLDRGRGRNEKLFF.